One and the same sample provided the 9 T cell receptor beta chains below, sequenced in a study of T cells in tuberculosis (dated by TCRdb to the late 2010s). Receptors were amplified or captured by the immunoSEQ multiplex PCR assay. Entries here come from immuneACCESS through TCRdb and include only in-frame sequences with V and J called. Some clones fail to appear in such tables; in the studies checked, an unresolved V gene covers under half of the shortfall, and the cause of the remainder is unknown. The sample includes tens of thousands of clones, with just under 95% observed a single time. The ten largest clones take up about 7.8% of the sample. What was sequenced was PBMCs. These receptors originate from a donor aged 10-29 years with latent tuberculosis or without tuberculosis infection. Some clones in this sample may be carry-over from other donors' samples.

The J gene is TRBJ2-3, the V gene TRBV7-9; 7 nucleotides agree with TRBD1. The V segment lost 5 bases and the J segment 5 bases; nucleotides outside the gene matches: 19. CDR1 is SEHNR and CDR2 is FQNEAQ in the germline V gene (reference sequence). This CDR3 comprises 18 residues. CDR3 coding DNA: TGTGCCAGCAGCCCCGACAGGGCCAGCGGCCGCTTTAGAGATACGCAGTATTTT. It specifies CASSPDRASGRFRDTQYF. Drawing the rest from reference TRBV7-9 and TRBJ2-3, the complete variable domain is DTGVSQNPRHKITKRGQNVTFRCDPISEHNRLYWYRQTLGQGPEFLTYFQNEAQLEKSRLLSDRFSAERPKGSFSTLEIQRTEQGDSAMYLCASSPDRASGRFRDTQYFGPGTRLTVL.

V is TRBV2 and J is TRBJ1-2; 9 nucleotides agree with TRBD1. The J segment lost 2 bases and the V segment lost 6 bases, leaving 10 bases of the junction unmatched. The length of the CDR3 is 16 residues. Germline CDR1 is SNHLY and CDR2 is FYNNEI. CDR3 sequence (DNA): TGTGCCAGCAGCCGGGACAGGGCAAGGAGAAACTATGGCTACACCTTC. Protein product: CASSRDRARRNYGYTF.

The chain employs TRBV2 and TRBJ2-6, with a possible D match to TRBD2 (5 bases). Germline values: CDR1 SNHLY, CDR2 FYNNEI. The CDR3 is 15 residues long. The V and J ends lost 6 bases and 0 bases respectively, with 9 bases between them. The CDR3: CASRVGGSGANVLTF. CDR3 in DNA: TGTGCCAGCAGGGTCGGAGGCTCTGGGGCCAACGTCCTGACTTTC.

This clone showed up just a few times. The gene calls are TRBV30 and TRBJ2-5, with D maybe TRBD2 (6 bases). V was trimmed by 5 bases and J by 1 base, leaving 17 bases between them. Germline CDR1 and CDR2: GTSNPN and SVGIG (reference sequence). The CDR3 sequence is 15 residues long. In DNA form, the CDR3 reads TGTGCCTGGGGACGGGGCTTGGGGGGCCAAGAGACCCAGTACTTC. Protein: CAWGRGLGGQETQYF. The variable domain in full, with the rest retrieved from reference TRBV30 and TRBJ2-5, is SQTIHQWPATLVQPVGSPLSLECTVEGTSNPNLYWYRQAAGRGLQLLFYSVGIGQISSEVPQNLSASRPQDRQFILSSKKLLLSDSGFYLCAWGRGLGGQETQYFGPGTRLLVL.

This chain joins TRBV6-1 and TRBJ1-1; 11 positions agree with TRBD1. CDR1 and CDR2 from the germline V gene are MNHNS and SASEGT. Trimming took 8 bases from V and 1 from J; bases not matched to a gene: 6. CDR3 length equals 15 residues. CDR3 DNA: TGTGCCAGCTGGACAGGGGGCACTGGGAACACTGAAGCTTTCTTT. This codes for CASWTGGTGNTEAFF.

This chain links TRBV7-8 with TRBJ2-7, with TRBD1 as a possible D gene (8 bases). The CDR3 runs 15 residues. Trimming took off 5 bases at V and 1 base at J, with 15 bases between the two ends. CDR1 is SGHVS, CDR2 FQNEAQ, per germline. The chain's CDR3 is CASSLNRGGSYEQYF. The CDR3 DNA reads TGTGCCAGCAGCCTAAACAGGGGGGGTTCCTACGAGCAGTACTTC.

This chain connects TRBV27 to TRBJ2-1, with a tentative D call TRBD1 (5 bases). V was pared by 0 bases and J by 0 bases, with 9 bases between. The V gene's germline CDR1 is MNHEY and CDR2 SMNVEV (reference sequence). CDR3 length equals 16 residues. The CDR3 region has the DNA TGTGCCAGCAGTTTATCCGGCAGGGTCTCCTACAATGAGCAGTTCTTC. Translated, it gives CASSLSGRVSYNEQFF.

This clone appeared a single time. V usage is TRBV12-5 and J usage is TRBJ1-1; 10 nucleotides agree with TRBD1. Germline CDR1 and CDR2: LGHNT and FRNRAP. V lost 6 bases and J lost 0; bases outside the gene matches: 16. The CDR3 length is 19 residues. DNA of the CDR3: TGTGCTAGTGGGTACTTACCCGGGACAGGGGTCGAAATGAACACTGAAGCTTTCTTT. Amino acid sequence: CASGYLPGTGVEMNTEAFF. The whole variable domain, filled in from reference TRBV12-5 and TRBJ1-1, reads DARVTQTPRHKVTEMGQEVTMRCQPILGHNTVFWYRQTMMQGLELLAYFRNRAPLDDSGMPKDRFSAEMPDATLATLKIQPSEPRDSAVYFCASGYLPGTGVEMNTEAFFGQGTRLTVV.

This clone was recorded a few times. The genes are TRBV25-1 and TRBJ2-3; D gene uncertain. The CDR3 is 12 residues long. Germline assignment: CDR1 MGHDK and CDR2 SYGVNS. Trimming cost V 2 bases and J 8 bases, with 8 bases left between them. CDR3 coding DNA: TGTGCCAGCAGTGAAGGGCTGGGTACGCAGTATTTT. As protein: CASSEGLGTQYF.